The present T cell receptor beta chain was sequenced within a study of CD8 T cells in Susac syndrome. Reverse transcription of roughly 0.45 to 1 ug RNA was carried out with random hexamers. TCRdb passed the immunoSEQ multiplex PCR reads through MiXCR, listing each CDR3 protein once. The repertoire holds approximately 120,000 distinct CDR3 sequences, over 90% seen once, with approximately 0.3% in the top ten. This clonotype occurred once. The multiple sclerosis controls consisted of treatment-naive patients with relapsing-remitting disease, either stable or active. This receptor was obtained from a human donor with multiple sclerosis. The specimen sequenced was CD8+ T cells from PBMCs.

Here the CDR3 DNA reads TGTGCCAGCAGTTATAACCGGGGCAGGGATGGCTACACCTTC. It translates to CASSYNRGRDGYTF. The chain joins TRBV28 to TRBJ1-2; tentative D call: TRBD1 (5 bases). V lost 4 bases to trimming and J lost 6 bases, with 15 bases between them. Germline CDR1 and CDR2: MDHEN and SYDVKM. The CDR3 loop spans 14 amino acids.